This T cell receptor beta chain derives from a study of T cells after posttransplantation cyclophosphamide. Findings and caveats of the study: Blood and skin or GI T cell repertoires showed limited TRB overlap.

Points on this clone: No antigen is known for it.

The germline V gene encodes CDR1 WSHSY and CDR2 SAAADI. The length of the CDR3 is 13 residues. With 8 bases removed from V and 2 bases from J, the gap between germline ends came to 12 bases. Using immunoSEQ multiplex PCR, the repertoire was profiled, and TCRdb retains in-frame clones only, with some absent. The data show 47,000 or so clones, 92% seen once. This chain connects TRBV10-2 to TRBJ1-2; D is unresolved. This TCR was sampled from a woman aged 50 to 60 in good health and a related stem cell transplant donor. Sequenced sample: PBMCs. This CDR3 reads CASLSERNYGYTF. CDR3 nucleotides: TGCGCCAGCTTGAGCGAAAGGAACTATGGCTACACCTTC.